Listed below are T cell receptor beta chains from one sample, sequenced in a study of blood T cell repertoires in COVID-19. Assay: immunoSEQ multiplex PCR; the TCRdb copy retains only in-frame clones and omits some. Of approximately 180,000 clones detected, approximately 84% appear once; the ten largest clones hold around 1.2%. The sequenced material came from PBMCs or T cells enriched from blood (not recorded which). Receptors originate from a human donor with acute COVID-19. The donor label of this sample is uncertain. The CDR3 runs from the conserved cysteine through the conserved F or W.

len: 13; j_gene: TRBJ1-2; v_gene: TRBV19; CDR3aa: CASRPQGPKGYTF
len: 14; j_gene: TRBJ1-1; v_gene: TRBV10-3; CDR3aa: CAISESRGRTEAFF
len: 14; j_gene: TRBJ2-5; v_gene: TRBV10-3; CDR3aa: CAISEPTSRETQYF
len: 16; j_gene: TRBJ2-2; v_gene: TRBV10-3; CDR3aa: CAISELAGSYTGELFF
len: 17; j_gene: TRBJ2-1; v_gene: TRBV4-1; CDR3aa: CASSQVRAGVSYNEQFF
len: 15; j_gene: TRBJ1-1; v_gene: TRBV27; CDR3aa: CASSTPGVPNTEAFF
len: 15; j_gene: TRBJ2-5; v_gene: TRBV4-3; CDR3aa: CASSPRVGSGETQYF
len: 14; j_gene: TRBJ2-7; v_gene: TRBV14; CDR3aa: CASSQGQGAYEQYF
len: 12; j_gene: TRBJ2-7; v_gene: TRBV12-3/TRBV12-4; CDR3aa: CASSLSSGEQYF
len: 19; j_gene: TRBJ2-6; v_gene: TRBV7-9; CDR3aa: CASSSALRGVPSGANVLTF
len: 16; j_gene: TRBJ2-7; v_gene: TRBV7-6; CDR3aa: CASSLAPTGQGKEQYF
len: 15; j_gene: TRBJ1-1; v_gene: TRBV5-4; CDR3aa: CASSLAGMPGAEAFF
len: 14; j_gene: TRBJ1-2; v_gene: TRBV30; CDR3aa: CAWSVLRGASGYTF
len: 19; j_gene: TRBJ1-2; v_gene: TRBV5-8; CDR3aa: CASSWYPRTGGPEGGGYTF
len: 13; j_gene: TRBJ2-7; v_gene: TRBV12-3/TRBV12-4; CDR3aa: CASGTGDFYEQYF
len: 17; j_gene: TRBJ2-7; v_gene: TRBV12-2; CDR3aa: CASRPARPQGLNYEQYF
len: 13; j_gene: TRBJ1-2; v_gene: TRBV27; CDR3aa: CASRTHRGSLYTF
len: 15; j_gene: TRBJ2-7; v_gene: TRBV4-1; CDR3aa: CASSQLPGNSYEQYF
len: 15; j_gene: TRBJ2-7; v_gene: TRBV3-1/TRBV3-2; CDR3aa: CASSQDPRSSYEQYF
len: 14; j_gene: TRBJ1-2; v_gene: TRBV30; CDR3aa: CAWSGDSRNYGYTF
len: 13; j_gene: TRBJ2-3; v_gene: TRBV18; CDR3aa: CASSPNSPDTQYF
len: 13; j_gene: TRBJ1-2; v_gene: TRBV29-1; CDR3aa: CSVDLRRGGGYTF
len: 18; j_gene: TRBJ2-3; v_gene: TRBV4-1; CDR3aa: CASSQAKPGTGGTDTQYF
len: 14; j_gene: TRBJ2-1; v_gene: TRBV6-6; CDR3aa: CASSYWTSGDEQFF
len: 13; j_gene: TRBJ2-1; v_gene: TRBV5-4; CDR3aa: CASRMTGNNEQFF
len: 16; j_gene: TRBJ2-1; v_gene: TRBV19; CDR3aa: CASSIIRGGLYNEQFF
len: 13; j_gene: TRBJ1-1; v_gene: TRBV19; CDR3aa: CASSISSITEAFF
len: 17; j_gene: TRBJ2-1; v_gene: TRBV10-3; CDR3aa: CAISDHRDYSDLNELFF
len: 16; j_gene: TRBJ2-7; v_gene: TRBV3-1/TRBV3-2; CDR3aa: CASSQGGTDRTYEQYF
len: 18; j_gene: TRBJ1-5; v_gene: TRBV4-2; CDR3aa: CASSQDIASIDSNQPQHF
len: 13; j_gene: TRBJ1-1; v_gene: TRBV6-2/TRBV6-3; CDR3aa: CASSPSGYTEAFF
len: 17; j_gene: TRBJ1-2; v_gene: TRBV5-1; CDR3aa: CASSLDPSKLTGVGYTF
len: 15; j_gene: TRBJ2-1; v_gene: TRBV10-1; CDR3aa: CASSTQRTDYNEQFF
len: 13; j_gene: TRBJ2-5; v_gene: TRBV19; CDR3aa: CASSSGGEETQYF
len: 13; j_gene: TRBJ1-1; v_gene: TRBV6-2/TRBV6-3; CDR3aa: CASSLRVNTEAFF
len: 13; j_gene: TRBJ2-7; v_gene: TRBV6-5; CDR3aa: CASHGEGLREQYF
len: 18; j_gene: TRBJ1-5; v_gene: TRBV19; CDR3aa: CASSHPGHPTGINQPQHF
len: 14; j_gene: TRBJ2-1; v_gene: TRBV7-3; CDR3aa: CASSLKGSPDEQFF
len: 12; j_gene: TRBJ2-7; v_gene: TRBV30; CDR3aa: CAWSVGAYEQYF
len: 13; j_gene: TRBJ2-1; v_gene: TRBV27; CDR3aa: CASRKRGYNEQFF
len: 15; j_gene: TRBJ1-6; v_gene: TRBV27; CDR3aa: CASSPLDRGNSPLHF
len: 15; j_gene: TRBJ2-3; v_gene: TRBV5-4; CDR3aa: CASSPRGASTDTQYF
len: 17; j_gene: TRBJ2-1; v_gene: TRBV23-1; CDR3aa: CASSDYGRDASYNEQFF
len: 15; j_gene: TRBJ1-3; v_gene: TRBV7-8; CDR3aa: CASSLVPGSGNTIYF
len: 14; j_gene: TRBJ2-7; v_gene: TRBV12-5; CDR3aa: CASGRGGTTTEQYF
len: 15; j_gene: TRBJ1-4; v_gene: TRBV5-6; CDR3aa: CASSARTGYDEKLFF
len: 15; j_gene: TRBJ2-3; v_gene: TRBV9; CDR3aa: CASSVFLGRGNTQYF
len: 15; j_gene: TRBJ2-7; v_gene: TRBV5-6; CDR3aa: CASSKDRGDSYEQYF
len: 16; j_gene: TRBJ2-4; v_gene: TRBV28; CDR3aa: CASSPEGGTGENIQYF
len: 16; j_gene: TRBJ2-7; v_gene: TRBV29-1; CDR3aa: CSALGSGWTATYEQYF
len: 15; j_gene: TRBJ1-1; v_gene: TRBV27; CDR3aa: CASSLHQGLNTEAFF